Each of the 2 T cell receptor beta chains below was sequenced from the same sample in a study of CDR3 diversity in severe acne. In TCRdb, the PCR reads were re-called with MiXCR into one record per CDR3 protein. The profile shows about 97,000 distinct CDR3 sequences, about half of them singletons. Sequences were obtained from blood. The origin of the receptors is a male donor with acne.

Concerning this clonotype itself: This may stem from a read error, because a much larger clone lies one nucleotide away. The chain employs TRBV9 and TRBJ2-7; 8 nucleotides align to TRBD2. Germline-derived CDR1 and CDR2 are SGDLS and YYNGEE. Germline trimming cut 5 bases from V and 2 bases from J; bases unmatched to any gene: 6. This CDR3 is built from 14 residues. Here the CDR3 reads CASSPTGGAYEQYF. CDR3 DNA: TGTGCCAGCAGTCCCACCGGGGGGGCCTACGAGCAGTACTTC.

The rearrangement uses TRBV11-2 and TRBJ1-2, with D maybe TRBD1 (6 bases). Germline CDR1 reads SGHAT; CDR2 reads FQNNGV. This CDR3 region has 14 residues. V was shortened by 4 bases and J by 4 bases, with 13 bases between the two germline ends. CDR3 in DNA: TGTGCCAGCAGCTCGCAAGGGGGGAGCTATGGCTACACCTTC. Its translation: CASSSQGGSYGYTF.